At least ten counts were recorded for the clone carrying this TCR beta chain. Antigen: not known. Using RNA transcripts, the TCR beta CDR3 regions were amplified. Second-round multiplex PCR came after a first-round RT-PCR that employed HTBI primers. TCRdb re-called the multiplex PCR reads with MiXCR, one entry per CDR3 protein. The sample includes about 39,000 distinct CDR3 sequences, about 50% seen only once; the top ten take approximately 24%. This sample was taken from a study of Graves' ophthalmopathy and Graves' hyperthyroidism. Study-level points and caveats: In blood, most expanded thyroid clonotypes above 0.001 frequency were also detected.

Sequences were obtained from peripheral blood. The receptor comes from an adult woman with stable Graves' hyperthyroidism.

The CDR3 loop is CATSETGRPNQPQHF. The CDR3 nucleotides are TGTGCCACCAGTGAAACAGGGAGACCGAATCAGCCCCAGCATTTT. The chain is built from TRBV24-1 and TRBJ1-5, with D maybe TRBD1 (6 bases). The germline V and J ends were trimmed by 4 bases and 4 bases, with 13 bases remaining between them. The CDR3 runs to 15 residues. Germline loops: CDR1 KGHDR, CDR2 SFDVKD.